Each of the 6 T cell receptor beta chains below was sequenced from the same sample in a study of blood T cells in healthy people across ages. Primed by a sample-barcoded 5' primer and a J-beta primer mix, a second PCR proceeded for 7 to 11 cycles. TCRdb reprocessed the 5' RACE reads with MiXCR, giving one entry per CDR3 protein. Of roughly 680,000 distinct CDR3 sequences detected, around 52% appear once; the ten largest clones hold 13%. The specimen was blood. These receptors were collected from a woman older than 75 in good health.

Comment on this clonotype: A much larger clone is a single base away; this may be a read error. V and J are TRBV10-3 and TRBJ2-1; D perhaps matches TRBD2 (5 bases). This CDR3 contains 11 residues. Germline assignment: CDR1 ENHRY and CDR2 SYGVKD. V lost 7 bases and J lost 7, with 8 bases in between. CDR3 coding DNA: TGTGCCATCACGAGAGGGAATGAGCAGTTCTTC. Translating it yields CAITRGNEQFF.

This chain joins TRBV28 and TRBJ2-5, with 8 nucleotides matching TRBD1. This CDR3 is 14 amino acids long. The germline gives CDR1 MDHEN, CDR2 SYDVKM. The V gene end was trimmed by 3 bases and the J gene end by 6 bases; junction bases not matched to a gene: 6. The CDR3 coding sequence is TGTGCCAGCAGTTTCGGACAGGGCTTACAGACCCAGTACTTC. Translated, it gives CASSFGQGLQTQYF.

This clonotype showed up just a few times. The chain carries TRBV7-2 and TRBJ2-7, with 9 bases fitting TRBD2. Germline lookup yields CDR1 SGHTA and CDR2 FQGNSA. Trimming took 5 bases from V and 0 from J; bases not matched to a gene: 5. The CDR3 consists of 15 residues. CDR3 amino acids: CASSATSGRSYEQYF. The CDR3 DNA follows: TGTGCCAGCAGCGCCACTAGCGGGCGCTCCTACGAGCAGTACTTC.

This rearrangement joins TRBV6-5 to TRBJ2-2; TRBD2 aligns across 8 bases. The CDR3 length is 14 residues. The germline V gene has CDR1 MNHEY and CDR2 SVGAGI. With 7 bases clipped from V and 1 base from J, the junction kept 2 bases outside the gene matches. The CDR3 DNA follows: TGTGCCAGCACGGGGGGGCTGAACACCGGGGAGCTGTTTTTT. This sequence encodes CASTGGLNTGELFF.

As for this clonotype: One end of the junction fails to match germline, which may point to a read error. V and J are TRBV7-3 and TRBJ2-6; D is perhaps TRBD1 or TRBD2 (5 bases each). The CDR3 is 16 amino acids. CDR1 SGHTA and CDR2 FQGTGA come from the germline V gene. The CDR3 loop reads CASSRGRISGVNVLTF. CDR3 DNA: TGTGCCAGCAGCCGGGGACGGATCTCTGGGGTCAACGTCCTGACTTTC. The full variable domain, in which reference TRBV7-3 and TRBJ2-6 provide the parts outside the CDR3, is GAGVSQTPSNKVTEKGKYVELRCDPISGHTALYWYRQSLGQGPEFLIYFQGTGAADDSGLPNDRFFAVRPEGSVSTLKIQRTERGDSAVYLCASSRGRISGVNVLTFGAGSRLTVL.

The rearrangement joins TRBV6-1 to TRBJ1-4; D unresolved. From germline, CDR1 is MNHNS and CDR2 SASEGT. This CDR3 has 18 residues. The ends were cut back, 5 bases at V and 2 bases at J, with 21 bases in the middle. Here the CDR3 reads CASSPSPTGRSTNEKLFF. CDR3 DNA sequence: TGTGCCAGCAGTCCCTCTCCGACGGGGAGATCGACTAATGAAAAACTGTTTTTT.